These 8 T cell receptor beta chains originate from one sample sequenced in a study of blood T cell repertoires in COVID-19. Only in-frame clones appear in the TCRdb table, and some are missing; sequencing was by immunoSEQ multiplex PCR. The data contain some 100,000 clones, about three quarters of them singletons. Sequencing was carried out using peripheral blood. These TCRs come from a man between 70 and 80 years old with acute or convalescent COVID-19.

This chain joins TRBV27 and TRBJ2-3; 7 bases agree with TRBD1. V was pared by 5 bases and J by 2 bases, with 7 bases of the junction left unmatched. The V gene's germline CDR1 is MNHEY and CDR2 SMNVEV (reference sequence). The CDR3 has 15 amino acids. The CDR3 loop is CASSPQEGATDTQYF. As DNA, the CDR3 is TGTGCCAGCAGTCCTCAAGAGGGGGCCACAGATACGCAGTATTTT.

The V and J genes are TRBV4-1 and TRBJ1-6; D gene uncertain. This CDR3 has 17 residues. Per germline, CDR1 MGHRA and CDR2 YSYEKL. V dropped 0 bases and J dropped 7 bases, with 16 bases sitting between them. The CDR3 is CASSQDLNGFRNSPLHF. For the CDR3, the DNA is TGCGCCAGCAGCCAAGATCTTAACGGGTTCCGGAATTCACCCCTCCACTTT.

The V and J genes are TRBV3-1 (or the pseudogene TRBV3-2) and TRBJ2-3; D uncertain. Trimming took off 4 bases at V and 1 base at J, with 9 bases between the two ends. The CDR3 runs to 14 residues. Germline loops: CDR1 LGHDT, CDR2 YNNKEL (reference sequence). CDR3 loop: CASSPYTGTDTQYF. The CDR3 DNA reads TGTGCCAGCAGCCCATACACCGGCACAGATACGCAGTATTTT.

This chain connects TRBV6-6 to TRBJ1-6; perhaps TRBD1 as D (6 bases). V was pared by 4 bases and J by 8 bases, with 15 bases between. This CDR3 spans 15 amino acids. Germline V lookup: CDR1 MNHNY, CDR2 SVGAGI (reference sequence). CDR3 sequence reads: CASSLFGGVDSPLHF. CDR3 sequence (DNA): TGTGCCAGCAGTTTATTTGGGGGCGTTGATTCACCCCTCCACTTT.

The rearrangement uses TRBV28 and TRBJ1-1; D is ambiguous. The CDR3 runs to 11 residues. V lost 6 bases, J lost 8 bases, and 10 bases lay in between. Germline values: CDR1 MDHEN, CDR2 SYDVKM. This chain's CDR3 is CASSSTREAFF. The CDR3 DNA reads TGTGCCAGCAGCTCGACACGGGAAGCTTTCTTT.

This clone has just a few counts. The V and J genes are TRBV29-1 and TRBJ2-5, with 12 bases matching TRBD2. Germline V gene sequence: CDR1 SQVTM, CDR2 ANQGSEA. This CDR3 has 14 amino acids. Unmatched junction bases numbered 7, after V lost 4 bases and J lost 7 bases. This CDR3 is CSVGTSGTRGTQYF. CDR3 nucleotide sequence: TGCAGCGTTGGGACTAGCGGGACCCGAGGGACCCAGTACTTC.

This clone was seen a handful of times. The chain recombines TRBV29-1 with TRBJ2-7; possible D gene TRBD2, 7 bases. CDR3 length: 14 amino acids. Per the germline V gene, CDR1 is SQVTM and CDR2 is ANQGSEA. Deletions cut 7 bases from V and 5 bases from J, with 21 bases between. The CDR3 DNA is TGCAGCGCCGGAGGGGGGGCAGGGTTCCACGAGCAGTACTTC. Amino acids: CSAGGGAGFHEQYF.

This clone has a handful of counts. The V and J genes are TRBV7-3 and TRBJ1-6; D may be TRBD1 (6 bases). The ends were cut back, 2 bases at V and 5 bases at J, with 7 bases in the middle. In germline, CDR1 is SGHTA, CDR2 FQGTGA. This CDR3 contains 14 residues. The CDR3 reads CASSLGDNNSPLHF. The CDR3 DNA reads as TGTGCCAGCAGCTTAGGGGACAATAATTCACCCCTCCACTTT.